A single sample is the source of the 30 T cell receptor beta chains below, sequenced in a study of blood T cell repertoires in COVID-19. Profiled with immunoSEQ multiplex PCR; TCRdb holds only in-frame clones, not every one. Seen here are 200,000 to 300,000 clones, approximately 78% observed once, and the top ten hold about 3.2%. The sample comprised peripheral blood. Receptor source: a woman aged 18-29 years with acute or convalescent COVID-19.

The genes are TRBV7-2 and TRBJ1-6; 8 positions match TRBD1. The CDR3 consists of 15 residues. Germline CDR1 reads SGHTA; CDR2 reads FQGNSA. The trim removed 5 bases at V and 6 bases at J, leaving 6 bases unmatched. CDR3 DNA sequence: TGTGCCAGCAGCCCGAGGACAGGGAGTAATTCACCCCTCCACTTT. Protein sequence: CASSPRTGSNSPLHF.

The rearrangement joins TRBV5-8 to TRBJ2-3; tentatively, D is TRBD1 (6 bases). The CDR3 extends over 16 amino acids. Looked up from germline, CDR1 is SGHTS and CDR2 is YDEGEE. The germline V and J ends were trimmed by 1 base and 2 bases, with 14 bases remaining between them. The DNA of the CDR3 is TGTGCCAGCAGCTTGAGAAGAGGGACACTCACAGATACGCAGTATTTT. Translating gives CASSLRRGTLTDTQYF.

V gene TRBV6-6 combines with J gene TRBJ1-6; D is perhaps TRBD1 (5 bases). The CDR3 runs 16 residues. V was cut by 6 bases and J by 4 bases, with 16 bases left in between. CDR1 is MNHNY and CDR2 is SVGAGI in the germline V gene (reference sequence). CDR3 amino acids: CASRSAQGGYNSPLHF. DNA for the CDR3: TGTGCCAGCAGATCCGCCCAGGGCGGATATAATTCACCCCTCCACTTT.

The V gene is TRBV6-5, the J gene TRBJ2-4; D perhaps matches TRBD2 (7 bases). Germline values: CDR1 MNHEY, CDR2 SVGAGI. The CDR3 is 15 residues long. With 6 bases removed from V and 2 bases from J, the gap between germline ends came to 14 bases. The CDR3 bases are TGTGCCAGCAGCTTACAGGGAGGGTCCAAAAACATTCAGTACTTC. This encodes CASSLQGGSKNIQYF.

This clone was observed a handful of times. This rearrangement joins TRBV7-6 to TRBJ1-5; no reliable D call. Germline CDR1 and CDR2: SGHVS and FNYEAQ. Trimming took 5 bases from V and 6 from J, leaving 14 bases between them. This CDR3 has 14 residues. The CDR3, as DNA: TGTGCCAGCAGCCCTCAGGAGGGTTTTCAGCCCCAGCATTTT. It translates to CASSPQEGFQPQHF. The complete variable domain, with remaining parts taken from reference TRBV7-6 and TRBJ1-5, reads GAGVSQSPRYKVTKRGQDVALRCDPISGHVSLYWYRQALGQGPEFLTYFNYEAQQDKSGLPNDRFSAERPEGSISTLTIQRTEQRDSAMYRCASSPQEGFQPQHFGDGTRLSIL.

The CDR3 reads CARQTSGSRETQYF. CDR3 nucleotide sequence: TGTGCCAGACAGACTAGCGGGAGTAGAGAGACCCAGTACTTC. J is TRBJ2-5 and V is TRBV2; 12 positions agree with TRBD2. V lost 9 bases to trimming and J lost 4 bases; unmatched junction nucleotides: 6. Germline-derived CDR1 and CDR2 are SNHLY and FYNNEI. CDR3 length: 14 residues.

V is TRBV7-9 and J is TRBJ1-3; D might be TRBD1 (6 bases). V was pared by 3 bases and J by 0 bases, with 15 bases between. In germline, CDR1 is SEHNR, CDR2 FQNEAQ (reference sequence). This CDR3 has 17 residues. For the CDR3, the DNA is TGTGCCAGCAGCTTTAGGGGGAGCCTAAGCTCTGGAAACACCATATATTTT. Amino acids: CASSFRGSLSSGNTIYF.

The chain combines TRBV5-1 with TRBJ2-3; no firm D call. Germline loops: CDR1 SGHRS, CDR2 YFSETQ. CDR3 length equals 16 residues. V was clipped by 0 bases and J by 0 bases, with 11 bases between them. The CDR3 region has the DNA TGCGCCAGCAGCTTGGGGCAGGTACTTAGCACAGATACGCAGTATTTT. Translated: CASSLGQVLSTDTQYF.

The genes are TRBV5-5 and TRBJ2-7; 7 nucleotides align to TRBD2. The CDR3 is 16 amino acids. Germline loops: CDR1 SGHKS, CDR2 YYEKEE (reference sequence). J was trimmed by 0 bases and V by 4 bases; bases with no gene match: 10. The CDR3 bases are TGTGCCAGCAGCCCAAGTGCCGGGGAGGGCTCCTACGAGCAGTACTTC. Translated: CASSPSAGEGSYEQYF.

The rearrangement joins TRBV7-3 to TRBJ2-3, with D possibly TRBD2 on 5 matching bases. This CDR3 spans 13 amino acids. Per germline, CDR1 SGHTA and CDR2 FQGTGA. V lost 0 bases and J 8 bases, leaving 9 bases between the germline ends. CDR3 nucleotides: TGTGCCAGCAGCTTAACGGGAGACGGTACGCAGTATTTT. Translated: CASSLTGDGTQYF.

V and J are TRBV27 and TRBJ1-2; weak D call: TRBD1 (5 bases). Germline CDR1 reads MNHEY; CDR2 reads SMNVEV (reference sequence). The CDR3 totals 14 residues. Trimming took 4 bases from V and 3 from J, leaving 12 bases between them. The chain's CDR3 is CASSWGGRDYGYTF. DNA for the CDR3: TGTGCCAGCAGTTGGGGGGGACGGGACTATGGCTACACCTTC.

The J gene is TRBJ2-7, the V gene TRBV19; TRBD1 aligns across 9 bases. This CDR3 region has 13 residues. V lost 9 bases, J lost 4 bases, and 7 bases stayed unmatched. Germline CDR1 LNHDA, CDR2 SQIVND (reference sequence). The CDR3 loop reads CASRRTGVYEQYF. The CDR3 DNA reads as TGTGCCAGCCGCAGGACAGGGGTTTACGAGCAGTACTTC. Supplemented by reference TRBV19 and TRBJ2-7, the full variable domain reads DGGITQSPKYLFRKEGQNVTLSCEQNLNHDAMYWYRQDPGQGLRLIYYSQIVNDFQKGDIAEGYSVSREKKESFPLTVTSAQKNPTAFYLCASRRTGVYEQYFGPGTRLTVT.

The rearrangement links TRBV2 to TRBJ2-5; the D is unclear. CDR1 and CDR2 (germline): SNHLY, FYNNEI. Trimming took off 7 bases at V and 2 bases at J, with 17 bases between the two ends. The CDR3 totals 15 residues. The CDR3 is CASTRQNFYQETQYF. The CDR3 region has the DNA TGTGCCAGCACCCGCCAGAATTTTTATCAAGAGACCCAGTACTTC.

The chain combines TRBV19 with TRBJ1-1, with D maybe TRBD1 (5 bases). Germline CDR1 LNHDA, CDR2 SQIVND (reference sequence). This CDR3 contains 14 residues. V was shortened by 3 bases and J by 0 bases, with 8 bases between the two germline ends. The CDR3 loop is CASSIQGVNTEAFF. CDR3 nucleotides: TGTGCCAGTAGTATTCAGGGCGTGAACACTGAAGCTTTCTTT. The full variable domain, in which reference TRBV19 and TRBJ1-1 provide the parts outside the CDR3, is DGGITQSPKYLFRKEGQNVTLSCEQNLNHDAMYWYRQDPGQGLRLIYYSQIVNDFQKGDIAEGYSVSREKKESFPLTVTSAQKNPTAFYLCASSIQGVNTEAFFGQGTRLTVV.

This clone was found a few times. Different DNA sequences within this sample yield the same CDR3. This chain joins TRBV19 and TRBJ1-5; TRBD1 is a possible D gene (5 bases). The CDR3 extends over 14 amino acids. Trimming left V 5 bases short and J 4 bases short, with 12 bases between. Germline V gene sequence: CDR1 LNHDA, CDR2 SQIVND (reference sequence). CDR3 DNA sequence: TGTGCCAGTAGTCTGCAGGGAGGAAATCAGCCCCAGCATTTT. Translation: CASSLQGGNQPQHF.

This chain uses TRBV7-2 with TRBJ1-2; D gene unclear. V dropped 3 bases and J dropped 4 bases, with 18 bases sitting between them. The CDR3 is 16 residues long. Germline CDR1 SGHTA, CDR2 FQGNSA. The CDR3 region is CASSFTDIFLAYGYTF. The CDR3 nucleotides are TGTGCCAGCAGCTTTACTGACATCTTTCTCGCCTATGGCTACACCTTC.

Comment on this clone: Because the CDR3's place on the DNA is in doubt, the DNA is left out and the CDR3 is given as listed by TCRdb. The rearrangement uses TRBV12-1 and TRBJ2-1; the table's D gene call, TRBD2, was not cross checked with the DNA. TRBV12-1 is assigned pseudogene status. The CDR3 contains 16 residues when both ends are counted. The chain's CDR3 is CASSFGGGAECNEQFF.

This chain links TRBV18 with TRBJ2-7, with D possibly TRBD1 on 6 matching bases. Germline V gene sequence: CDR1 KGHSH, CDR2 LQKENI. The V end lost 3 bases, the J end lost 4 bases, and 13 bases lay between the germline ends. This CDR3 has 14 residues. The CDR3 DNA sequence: TGTGCCAGCTCACCCCAGGGGAGAGAGTACGAGCAGTACTTC. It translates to CASSPQGREYEQYF.

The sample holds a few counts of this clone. CDR3 region: CASSLGGADEQYF. The CDR3 nucleotides read TGTGCCAGCTCTCTGGGGGGGGCTGACGAGCAGTACTTC. The chain links TRBV7-9 to TRBJ2-7; tentative D call: TRBD2 (7 bases). The CDR3 length is 13 residues. Trimming left V 8 bases short and J 5 bases short, with 16 bases between. The germline V gene encodes CDR1 SEHNR and CDR2 FQNEAQ (reference sequence).

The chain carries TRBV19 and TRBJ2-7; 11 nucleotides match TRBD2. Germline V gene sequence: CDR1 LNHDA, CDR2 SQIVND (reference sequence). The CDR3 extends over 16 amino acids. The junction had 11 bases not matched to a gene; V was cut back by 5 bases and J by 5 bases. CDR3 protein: CASSPITSGRTHEQYF. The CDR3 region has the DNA TGTGCCAGTAGTCCCATAACTAGCGGGAGAACCCACGAGCAGTACTTC.

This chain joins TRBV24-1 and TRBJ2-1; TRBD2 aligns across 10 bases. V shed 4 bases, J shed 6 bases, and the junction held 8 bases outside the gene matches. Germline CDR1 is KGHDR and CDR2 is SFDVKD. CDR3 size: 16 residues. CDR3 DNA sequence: TGTGCCACCAGTGACCCTCGCAGCGGGAGGGTCAATGAGCAGTTCTTC. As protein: CATSDPRSGRVNEQFF.

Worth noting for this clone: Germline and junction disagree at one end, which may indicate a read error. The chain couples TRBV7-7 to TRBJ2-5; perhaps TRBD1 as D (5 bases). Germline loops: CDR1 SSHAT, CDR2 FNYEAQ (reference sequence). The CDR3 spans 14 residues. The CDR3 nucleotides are TGTGCTAGCAGCCAACAGGACGGTCAAGAGACCCAGTACTTC. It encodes CASSQQDGQETQYF.

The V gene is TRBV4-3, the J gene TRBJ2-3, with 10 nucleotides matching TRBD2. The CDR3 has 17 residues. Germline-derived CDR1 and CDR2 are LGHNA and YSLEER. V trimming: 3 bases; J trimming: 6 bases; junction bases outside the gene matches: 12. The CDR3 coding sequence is TGCGCCAGCAGCCACTACTCCAGCGGGAGGGCTCGGGATACGCAGTATTTT. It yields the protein CASSHYSSGRARDTQYF.

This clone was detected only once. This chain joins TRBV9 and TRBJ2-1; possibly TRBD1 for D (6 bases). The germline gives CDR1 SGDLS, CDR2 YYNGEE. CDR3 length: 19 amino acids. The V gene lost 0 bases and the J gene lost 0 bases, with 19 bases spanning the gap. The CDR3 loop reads CASSVAPTGPLSSYNEQFF. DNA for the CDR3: TGTGCCAGCAGCGTAGCACCCACAGGGCCCCTGAGCTCCTACAATGAGCAGTTCTTC.

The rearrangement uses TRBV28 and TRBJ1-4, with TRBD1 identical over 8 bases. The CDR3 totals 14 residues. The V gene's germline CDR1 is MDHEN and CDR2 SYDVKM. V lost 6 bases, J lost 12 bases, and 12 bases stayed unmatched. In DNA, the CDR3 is TGTGCCAGCAGCCCCCGGCCAGGGGGCTCGGAACTGTTTTTT. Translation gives CASSPRPGGSELFF.

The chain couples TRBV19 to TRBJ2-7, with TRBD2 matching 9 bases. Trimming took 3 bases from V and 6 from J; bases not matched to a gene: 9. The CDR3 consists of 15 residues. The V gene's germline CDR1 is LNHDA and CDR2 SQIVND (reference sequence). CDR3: CASSIGGRALPEQYF. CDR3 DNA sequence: TGTGCCAGTAGTATTGGCGGGAGGGCCCTCCCCGAGCAGTACTTC.

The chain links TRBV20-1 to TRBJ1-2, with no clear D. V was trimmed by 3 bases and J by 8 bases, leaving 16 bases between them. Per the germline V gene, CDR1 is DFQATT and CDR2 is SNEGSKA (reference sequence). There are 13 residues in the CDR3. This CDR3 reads CSASPKAGSGYTF. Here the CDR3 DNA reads TGCAGTGCTAGTCCCAAGGCGGGTTCCGGCTACACCTTC.

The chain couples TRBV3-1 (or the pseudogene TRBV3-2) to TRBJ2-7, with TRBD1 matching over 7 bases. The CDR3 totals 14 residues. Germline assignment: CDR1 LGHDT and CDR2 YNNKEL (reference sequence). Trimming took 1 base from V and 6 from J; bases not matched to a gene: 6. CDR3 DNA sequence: TGTGCCAGCAGCCAAGTACAGGGGATCAGCGAGCAGTACTTC. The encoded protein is CASSQVQGISEQYF.

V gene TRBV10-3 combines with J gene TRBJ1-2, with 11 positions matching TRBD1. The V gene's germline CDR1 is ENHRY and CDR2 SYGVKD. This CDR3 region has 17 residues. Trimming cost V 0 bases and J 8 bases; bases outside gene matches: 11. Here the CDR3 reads CAISESIRGQGAGGYTF. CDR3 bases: TGTGCCATCAGTGAGTCAATCCGAGGACAGGGGGCTGGGGGCTACACCTTC.

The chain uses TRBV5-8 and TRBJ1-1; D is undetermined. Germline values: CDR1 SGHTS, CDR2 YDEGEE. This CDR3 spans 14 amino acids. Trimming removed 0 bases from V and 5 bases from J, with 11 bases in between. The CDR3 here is CASSLATTVTEAFF. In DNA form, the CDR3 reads TGTGCCAGCAGCTTGGCCACCACAGTTACTGAAGCTTTCTTT.